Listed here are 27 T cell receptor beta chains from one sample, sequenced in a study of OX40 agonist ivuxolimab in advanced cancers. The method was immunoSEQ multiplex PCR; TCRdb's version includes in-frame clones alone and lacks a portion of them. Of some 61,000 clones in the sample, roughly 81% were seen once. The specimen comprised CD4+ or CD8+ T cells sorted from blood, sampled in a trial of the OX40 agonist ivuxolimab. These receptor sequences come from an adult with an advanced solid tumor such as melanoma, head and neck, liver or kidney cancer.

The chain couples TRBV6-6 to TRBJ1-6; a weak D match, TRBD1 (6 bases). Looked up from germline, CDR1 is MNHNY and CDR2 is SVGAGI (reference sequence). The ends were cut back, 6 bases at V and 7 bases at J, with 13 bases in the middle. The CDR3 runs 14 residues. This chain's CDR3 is CASRPDRFNSPLHF. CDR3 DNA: TGTGCCAGCAGACCCGACAGGTTCAATTCACCCCTCCACTTT.

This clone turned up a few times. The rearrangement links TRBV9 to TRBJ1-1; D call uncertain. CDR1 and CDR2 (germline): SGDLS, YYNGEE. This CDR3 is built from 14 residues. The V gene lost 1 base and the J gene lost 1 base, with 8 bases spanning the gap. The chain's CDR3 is CASSVNPGNTEAFF. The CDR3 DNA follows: TGTGCCAGCAGCGTAAACCCAGGGAACACTGAAGCTTTCTTT.

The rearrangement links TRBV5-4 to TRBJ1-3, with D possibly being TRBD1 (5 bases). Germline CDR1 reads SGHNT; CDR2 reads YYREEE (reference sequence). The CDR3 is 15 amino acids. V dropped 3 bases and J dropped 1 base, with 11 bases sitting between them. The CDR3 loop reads CASSSQGGSGNTIYF. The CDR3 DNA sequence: TGTGCCAGCAGCTCCCAGGGAGGGTCTGGAAACACCATATATTTT.

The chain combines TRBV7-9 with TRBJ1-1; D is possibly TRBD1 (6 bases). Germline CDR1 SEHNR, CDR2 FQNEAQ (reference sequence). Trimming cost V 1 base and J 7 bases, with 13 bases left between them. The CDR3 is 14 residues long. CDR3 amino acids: CASSLVRETGEAFF. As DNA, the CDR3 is TGTGCCAGCAGCTTAGTACGGGAGACAGGTGAAGCTTTCTTT.

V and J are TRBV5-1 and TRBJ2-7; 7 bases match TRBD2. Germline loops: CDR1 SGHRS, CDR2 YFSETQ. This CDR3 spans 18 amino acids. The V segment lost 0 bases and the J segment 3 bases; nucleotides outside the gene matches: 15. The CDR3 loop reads CASSLGTRAYQMFYEQYF. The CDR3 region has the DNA TGCGCCAGCAGCTTGGGGACTAGGGCTTATCAGATGTTCTACGAGCAGTACTTC.

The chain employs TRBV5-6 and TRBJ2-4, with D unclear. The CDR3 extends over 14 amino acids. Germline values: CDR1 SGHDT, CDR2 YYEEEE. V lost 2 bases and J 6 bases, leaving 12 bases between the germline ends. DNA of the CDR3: TGTGCCAGCAGCTTTTGGGGATTGGGAAACATTCAGTACTTC. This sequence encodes CASSFWGLGNIQYF.

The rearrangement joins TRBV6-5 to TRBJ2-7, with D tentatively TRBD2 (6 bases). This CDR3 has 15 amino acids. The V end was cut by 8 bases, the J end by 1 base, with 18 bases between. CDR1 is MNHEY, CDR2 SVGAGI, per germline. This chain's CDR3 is CASWGYGEASYEQYF. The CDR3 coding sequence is TGTGCCAGCTGGGGTTATGGGGAGGCATCCTACGAGCAGTACTTC.

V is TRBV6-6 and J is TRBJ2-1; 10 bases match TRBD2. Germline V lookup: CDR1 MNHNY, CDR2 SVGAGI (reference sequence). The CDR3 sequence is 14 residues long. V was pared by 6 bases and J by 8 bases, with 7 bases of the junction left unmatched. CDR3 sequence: CASRERGGLHEQFF. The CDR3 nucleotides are TGTGCCAGCAGGGAGCGGGGGGGCCTCCATGAGCAGTTCTTC.

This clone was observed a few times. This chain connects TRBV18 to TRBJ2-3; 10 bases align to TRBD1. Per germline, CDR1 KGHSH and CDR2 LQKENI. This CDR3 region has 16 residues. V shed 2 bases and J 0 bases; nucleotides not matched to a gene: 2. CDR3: CASSPGTGASTDTQYF. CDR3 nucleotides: TGTGCCAGCTCACCAGGGACAGGGGCTAGCACAGATACGCAGTATTTT.

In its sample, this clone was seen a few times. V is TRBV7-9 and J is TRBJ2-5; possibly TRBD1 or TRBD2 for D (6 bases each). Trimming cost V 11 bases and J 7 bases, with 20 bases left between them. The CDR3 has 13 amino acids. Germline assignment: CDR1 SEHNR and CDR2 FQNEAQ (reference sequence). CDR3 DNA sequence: TGTGCCGGAGGGACAACCAATATCGGGACCCAGTACTTC. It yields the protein CAGGTTNIGTQYF.

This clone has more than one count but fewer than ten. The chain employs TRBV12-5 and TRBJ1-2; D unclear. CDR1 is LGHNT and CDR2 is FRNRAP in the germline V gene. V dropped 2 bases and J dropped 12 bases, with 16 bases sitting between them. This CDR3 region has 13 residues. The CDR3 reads CASGLTTAGSHTF. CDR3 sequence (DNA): TGTGCTAGTGGTTTGACCACCGCAGGTTCCCACACCTTC.

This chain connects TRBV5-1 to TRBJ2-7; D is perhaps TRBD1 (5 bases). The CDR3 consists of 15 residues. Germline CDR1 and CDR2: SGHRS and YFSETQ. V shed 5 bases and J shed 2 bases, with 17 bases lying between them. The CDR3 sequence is CASRIQTEITYEQYF. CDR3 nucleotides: TGCGCCAGCAGAATCCAGACAGAGATTACCTACGAGCAGTACTTC.

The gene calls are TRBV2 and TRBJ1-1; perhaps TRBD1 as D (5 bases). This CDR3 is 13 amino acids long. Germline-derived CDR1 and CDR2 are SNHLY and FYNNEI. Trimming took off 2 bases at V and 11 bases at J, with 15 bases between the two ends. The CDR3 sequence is CASSESISGLAFF. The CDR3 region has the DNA TGTGCCAGCAGTGAAAGTATTTCGGGGCTGGCTTTCTTT. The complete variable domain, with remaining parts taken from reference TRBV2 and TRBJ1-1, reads EPEVTQTPSHQVTQMGQEVILRCVPISNHLYFYWYRQILGQKVEFLVSFYNNEISEKSEIFDDQFSVERPDGSNFTLKIRSTKLEDSAMYFCASSESISGLAFFGQGTRLTVV.

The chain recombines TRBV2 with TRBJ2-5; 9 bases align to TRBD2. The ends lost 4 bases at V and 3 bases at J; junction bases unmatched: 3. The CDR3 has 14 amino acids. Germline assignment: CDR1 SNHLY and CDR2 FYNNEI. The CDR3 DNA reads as TGTGCCAGCAGTGGACTAGCGGTTAAAGAGACCCAGTACTTC. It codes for CASSGLAVKETQYF.

The DNA for the CDR3 is TGTGCCAGCAGCACGAGGGGAGGGGCAGGTGAAAAACTGTTTTTT. This translates into CASSTRGGAGEKLFF. The chain has TRBV9 and TRBJ1-4; D possibly corresponds to TRBD1 (5 bases). Trimming took 4 bases from V and 7 from J, leaving 17 bases between them. Germline V gives CDR1 SGDLS, CDR2 YYNGEE. The CDR3 runs 15 residues. Full variable domain (rest looked up from reference TRBV9 and TRBJ1-4): DSGVTQTPKHLITATGQRVTLRCSPRSGDLSVYWYQQSLDQGLQFLIQYYNGEERAKGNILERFSAQQFPDLHSELNLSSLELGDSALYFCASSTRGGAGEKLFFGSGTQLSVL.

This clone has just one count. CDR3 loop: CASSEPWQGADTGELFF. CDR3 sequence (DNA): TGTGCCAGCAGTGAACCTTGGCAGGGGGCGGACACCGGGGAGCTGTTTTTT. V gene TRBV25-1 combines with J gene TRBJ2-2; 8 bases fit TRBD1. V dropped 2 bases and J dropped 3; count of bases not matched to a gene: 8. CDR1 is MGHDK, CDR2 SYGVNS, per germline. This CDR3 is built from 17 residues.

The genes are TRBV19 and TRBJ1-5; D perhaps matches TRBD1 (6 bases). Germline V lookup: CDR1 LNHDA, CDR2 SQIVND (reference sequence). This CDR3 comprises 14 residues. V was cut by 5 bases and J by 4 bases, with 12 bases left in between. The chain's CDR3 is CASSFRTENQPQHF. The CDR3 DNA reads TGTGCCAGTAGTTTTCGGACAGAGAATCAGCCCCAGCATTTT.

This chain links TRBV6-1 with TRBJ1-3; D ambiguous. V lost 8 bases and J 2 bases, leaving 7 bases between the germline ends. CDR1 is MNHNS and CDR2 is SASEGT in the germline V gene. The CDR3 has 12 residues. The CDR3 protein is CASAQTGNTIYF. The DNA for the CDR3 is TGTGCCAGCGCCCAGACTGGAAACACCATATATTTT.

In DNA form, the CDR3 reads TGTGCCAGCAGCTTAGGTGACAGTATGATCTATGGCTACACCTTC. It translates to CASSLGDSMIYGYTF. The gene calls are TRBV5-4 and TRBJ1-2, with D perhaps TRBD1 (5 bases). V was pared by 2 bases and J by 4 bases, with 15 bases between. The germline gives CDR1 SGHNT, CDR2 YYREEE (reference sequence). The CDR3 loop spans 15 amino acids.

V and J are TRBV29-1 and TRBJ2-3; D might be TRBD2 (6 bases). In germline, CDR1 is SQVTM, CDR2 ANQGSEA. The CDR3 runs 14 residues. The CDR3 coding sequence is TGCAGTGTGGATTTGGGGGGTAGAGGAGATACGCAGTATTTT. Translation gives CSVDLGGRGDTQYF.

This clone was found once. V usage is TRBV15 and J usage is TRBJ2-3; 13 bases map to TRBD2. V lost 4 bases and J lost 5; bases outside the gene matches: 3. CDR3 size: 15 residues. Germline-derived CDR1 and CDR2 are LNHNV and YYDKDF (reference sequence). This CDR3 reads CATSILAGGRDTQYF. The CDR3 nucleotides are TGTGCCACCAGCATACTAGCGGGGGGGCGAGATACGCAGTATTTT. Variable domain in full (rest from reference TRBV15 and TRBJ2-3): DAMVIQNPRYQVTQFGKPVTLSCSQTLNHNVMYWYQQKSSQAPKLLFHYYDKDFNNEADTPDNFQSRRPNTSFCFLDIRSPGLGDTAMYLCATSILAGGRDTQYFGPGTRLTVL.

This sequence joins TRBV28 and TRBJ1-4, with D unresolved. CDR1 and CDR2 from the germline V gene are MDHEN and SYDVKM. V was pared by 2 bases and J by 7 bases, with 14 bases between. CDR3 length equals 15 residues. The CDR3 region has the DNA TGTGCCAGCAGTTTAGTATTCCAGGCTGGTGAAAAACTGTTTTTT. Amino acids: CASSLVFQAGEKLFF. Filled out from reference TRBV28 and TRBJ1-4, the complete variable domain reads DVKVTQSSRYLVKRTGEKVFLECVQDMDHENMFWYRQDPGLGLRLIYFSYDVKMKEKGDIPEGYSVSREKKERFSLILESASTNQTSMYLCASSLVFQAGEKLFFGSGTQLSVL.

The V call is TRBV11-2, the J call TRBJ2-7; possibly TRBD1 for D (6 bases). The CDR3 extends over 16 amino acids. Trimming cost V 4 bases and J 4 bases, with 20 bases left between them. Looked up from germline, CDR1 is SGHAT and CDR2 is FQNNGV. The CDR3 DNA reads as TGTGCCAGCAGCTCCGGACAGAGCTTACGGACGTACGAGCAGTACTTC. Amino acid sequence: CASSSGQSLRTYEQYF.

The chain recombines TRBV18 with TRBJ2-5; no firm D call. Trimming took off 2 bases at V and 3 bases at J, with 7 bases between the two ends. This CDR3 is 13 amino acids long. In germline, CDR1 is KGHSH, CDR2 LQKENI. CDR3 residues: CASSPGLEETQYF. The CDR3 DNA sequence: TGTGCCAGCTCACCAGGCCTTGAAGAGACCCAGTACTTC.

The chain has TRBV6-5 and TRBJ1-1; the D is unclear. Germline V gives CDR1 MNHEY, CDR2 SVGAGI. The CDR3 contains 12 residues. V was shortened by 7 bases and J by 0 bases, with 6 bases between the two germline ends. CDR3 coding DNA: TGTGCCAGCAAAGGAATGAACACTGAAGCTTTCTTT. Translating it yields CASKGMNTEAFF.

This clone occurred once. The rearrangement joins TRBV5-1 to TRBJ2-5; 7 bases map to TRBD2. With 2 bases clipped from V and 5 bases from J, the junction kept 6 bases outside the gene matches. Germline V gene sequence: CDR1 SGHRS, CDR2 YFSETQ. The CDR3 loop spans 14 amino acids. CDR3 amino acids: CASSFTRGVETQYF. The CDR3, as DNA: TGCGCCAGCAGCTTTACCCGGGGGGTGGAGACCCAGTACTTC.

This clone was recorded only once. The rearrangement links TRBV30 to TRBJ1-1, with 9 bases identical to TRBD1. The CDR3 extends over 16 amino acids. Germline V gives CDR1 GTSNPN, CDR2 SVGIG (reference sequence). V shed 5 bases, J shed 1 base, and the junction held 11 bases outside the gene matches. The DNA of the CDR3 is TGTGCCTGGGGTTTACAGGGGGCACGGGGGAACACTGAAGCTTTCTTT. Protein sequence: CAWGLQGARGNTEAFF. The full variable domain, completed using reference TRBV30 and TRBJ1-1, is SQTIHQWPATLVQPVGSPLSLECTVEGTSNPNLYWYRQAAGRGLQLLFYSVGIGQISSEVPQNLSASRPQDRQFILSSKKLLLSDSGFYLCAWGLQGARGNTEAFFGQGTRLTVV.